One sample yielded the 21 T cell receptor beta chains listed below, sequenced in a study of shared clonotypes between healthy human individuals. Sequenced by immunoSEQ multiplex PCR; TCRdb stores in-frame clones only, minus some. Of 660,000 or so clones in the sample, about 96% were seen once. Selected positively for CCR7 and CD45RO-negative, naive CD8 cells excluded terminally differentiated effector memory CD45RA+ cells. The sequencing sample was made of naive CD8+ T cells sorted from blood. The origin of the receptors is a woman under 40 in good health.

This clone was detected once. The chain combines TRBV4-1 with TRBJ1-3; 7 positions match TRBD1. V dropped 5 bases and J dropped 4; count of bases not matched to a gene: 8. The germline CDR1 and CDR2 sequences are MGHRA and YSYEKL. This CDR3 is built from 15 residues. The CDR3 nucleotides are TGCGCCAGCAGCGAAAACAGGGGTTCGGGAAACACCATATATTTT. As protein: CASSENRGSGNTIYF.

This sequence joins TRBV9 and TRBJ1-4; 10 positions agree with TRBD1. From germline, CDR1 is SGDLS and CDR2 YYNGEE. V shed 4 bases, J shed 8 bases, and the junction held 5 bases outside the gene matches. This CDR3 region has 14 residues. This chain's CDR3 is CASSLGTGEEKLFF. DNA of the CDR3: TGTGCCAGCAGCCTCGGGACAGGGGAAGAAAAACTGTTTTTT.

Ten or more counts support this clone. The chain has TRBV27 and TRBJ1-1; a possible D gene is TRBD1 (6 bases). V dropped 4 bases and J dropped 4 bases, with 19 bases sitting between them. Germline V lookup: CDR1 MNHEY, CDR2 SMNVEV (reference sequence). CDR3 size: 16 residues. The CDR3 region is CASSWRGRTESTEAFF. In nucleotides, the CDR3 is TGTGCCAGCAGTTGGCGGGGGCGGACTGAGAGCACTGAAGCTTTCTTT.

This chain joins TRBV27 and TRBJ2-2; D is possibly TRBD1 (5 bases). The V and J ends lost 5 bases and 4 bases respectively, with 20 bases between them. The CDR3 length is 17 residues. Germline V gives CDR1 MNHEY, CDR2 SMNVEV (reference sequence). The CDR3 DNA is TGTGCCAGCAGTATACGCGCAGGACACAAAGTCACCGGGGAGCTGTTTTTT. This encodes CASSIRAGHKVTGELFF.

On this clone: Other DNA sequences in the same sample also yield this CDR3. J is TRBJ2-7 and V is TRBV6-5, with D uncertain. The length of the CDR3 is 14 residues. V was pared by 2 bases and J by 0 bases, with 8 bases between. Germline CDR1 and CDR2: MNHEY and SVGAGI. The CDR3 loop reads CASSYVAGSYEQYF. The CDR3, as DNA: TGTGCCAGCAGTTACGTGGCAGGCTCCTACGAGCAGTACTTC.

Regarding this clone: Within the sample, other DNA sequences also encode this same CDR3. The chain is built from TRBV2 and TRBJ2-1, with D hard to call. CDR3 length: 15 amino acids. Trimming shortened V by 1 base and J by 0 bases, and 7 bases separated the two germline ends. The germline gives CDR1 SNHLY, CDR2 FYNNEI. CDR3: CASSEVGSSYNEQFF. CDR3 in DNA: TGTGCCAGCAGTGAAGTGGGATCCTCCTACAATGAGCAGTTCTTC. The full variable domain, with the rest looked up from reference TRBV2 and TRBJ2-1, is EPEVTQTPSHQVTQMGQEVILRCVPISNHLYFYWYRQILGQKVEFLVSFYNNEISEKSEIFDDQFSVERPDGSNFTLKIRSTKLEDSAMYFCASSEVGSSYNEQFFGPGTRLTVL.

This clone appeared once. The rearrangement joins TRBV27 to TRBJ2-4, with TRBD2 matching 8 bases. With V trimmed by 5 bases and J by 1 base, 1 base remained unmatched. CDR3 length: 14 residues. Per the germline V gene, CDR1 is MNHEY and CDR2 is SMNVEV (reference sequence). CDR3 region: CASSPGGAKNIQYF. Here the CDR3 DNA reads TGTGCCAGCAGTCCGGGGGGGGCCAAAAACATTCAGTACTTC.

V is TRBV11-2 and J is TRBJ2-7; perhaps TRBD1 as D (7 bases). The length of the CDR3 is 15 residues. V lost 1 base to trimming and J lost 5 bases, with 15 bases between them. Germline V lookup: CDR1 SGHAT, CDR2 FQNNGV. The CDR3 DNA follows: TGTGCCAGCAGCTTAGCGGAGGGGGCAGGAGACGAGCAGTACTTC. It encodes CASSLAEGAGDEQYF.

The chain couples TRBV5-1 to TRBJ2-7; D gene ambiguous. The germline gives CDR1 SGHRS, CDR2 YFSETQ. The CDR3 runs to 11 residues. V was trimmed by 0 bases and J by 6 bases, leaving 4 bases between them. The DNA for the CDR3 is TGCGCCAGCAGCTTGGGACGCGAGCAGTACTTC. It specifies CASSLGREQYF.

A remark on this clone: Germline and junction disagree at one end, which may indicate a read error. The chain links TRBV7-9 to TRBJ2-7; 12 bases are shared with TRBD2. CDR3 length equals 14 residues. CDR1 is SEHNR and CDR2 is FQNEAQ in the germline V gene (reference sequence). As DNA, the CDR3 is TGTGCCAGCAGCCTAGCGGGAGGGCCCTCCGAGCAGTACTTC. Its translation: CASSLAGGPSEQYF.

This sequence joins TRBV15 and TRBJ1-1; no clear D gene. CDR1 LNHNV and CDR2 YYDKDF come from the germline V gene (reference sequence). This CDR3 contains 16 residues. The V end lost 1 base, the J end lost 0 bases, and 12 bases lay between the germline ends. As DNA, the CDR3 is TGTGCCACCAGCAGAGCCTCGGTTTATATGAACACTGAAGCTTTCTTT. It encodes CATSRASVYMNTEAFF.

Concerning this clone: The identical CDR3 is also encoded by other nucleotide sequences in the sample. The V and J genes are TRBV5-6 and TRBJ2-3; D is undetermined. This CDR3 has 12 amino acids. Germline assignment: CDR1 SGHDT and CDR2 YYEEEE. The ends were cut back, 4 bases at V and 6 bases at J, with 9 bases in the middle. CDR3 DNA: TGTGCCAGCAGCCTGGGTGTCGATACGCAGTATTTT. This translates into CASSLGVDTQYF. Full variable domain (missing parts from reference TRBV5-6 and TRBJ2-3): DAGVTQSPTHLIKTRGQQVTLRCSPKSGHDTVSWYQQALGQGPQFIFQYYEEEERQRGNFPDRFSGHQFPNYSSELNVNALLLGDSALYLCASSLGVDTQYFGPGTRLTVL.

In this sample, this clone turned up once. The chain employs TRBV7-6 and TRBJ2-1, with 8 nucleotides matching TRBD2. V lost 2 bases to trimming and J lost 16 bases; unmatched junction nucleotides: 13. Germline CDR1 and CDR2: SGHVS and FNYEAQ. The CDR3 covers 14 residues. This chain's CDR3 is CASSLRSQREGLFF. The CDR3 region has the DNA TGTGCCAGCAGCTTACGGAGTCAACGGGAGGGGCTCTTCTTC. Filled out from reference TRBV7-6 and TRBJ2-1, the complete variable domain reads GAGVSQSPRYKVTKRGQDVALRCDPISGHVSLYWYRQALGQGPEFLTYFNYEAQQDKSGLPNDRFSAERPEGSISTLTIQRTEQRDSAMYRCASSLRSQREGLFFGPGTRLTVL.

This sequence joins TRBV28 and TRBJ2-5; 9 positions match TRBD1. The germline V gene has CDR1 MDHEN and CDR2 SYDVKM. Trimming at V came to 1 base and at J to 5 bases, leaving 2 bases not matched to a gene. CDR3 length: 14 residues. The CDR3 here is CASSLYGTGETQYF. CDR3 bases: TGTGCCAGCAGTTTATATGGGACAGGGGAGACCCAGTACTTC.

CDR3 sequence: CASSELGGDRNQPQHF. DNA of the CDR3: TGTGCCAGCAGTGAATTAGGAGGGGACCGGAATCAGCCCCAGCATTTT. The chain has TRBV6-1 and TRBJ1-5, with a possible D match to TRBD1 (5 bases). CDR1 and CDR2 (germline): MNHNS, SASEGT. Trimming shortened V by 2 bases and J by 4 bases, and 15 bases separated the two germline ends. CDR3 length: 16 amino acids.

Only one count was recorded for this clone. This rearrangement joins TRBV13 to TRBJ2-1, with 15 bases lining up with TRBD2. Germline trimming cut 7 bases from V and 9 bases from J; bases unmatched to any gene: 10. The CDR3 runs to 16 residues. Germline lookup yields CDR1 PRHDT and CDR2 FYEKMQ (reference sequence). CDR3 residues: CASTSPGLAGGGEQFF. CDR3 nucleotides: TGTGCCAGCACCTCCCCCGGACTAGCGGGAGGGGGTGAGCAGTTCTTC.

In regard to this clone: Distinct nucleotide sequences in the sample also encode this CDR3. CDR3 region: CASSTGTGGNQPQHF. The DNA for the CDR3 is TGTGCCAGCAGTACCGGGACAGGAGGGAATCAGCCCCAGCATTTT. The chain carries TRBV27 and TRBJ1-5, with 8 bases fitting TRBD1. V dropped 5 bases and J dropped 4; count of bases not matched to a gene: 7. The CDR3 has 15 amino acids. CDR1 is MNHEY, CDR2 SMNVEV, per germline (reference sequence).

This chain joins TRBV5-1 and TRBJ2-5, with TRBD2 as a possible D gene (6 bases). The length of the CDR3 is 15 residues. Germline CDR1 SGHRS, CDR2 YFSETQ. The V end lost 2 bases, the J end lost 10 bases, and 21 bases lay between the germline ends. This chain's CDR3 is CASSLWTPREGDQYF. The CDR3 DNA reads TGCGCCAGCAGCTTATGGACACCGCGGGAAGGGGACCAGTACTTC.

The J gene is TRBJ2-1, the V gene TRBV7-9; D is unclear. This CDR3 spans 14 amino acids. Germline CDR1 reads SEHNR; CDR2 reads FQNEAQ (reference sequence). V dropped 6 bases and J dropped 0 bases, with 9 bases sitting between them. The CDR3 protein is CASRHGSSYNEQFF. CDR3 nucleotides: TGTGCCAGCAGGCACGGAAGCTCCTACAATGAGCAGTTCTTC. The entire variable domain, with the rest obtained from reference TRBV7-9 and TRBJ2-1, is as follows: DTGVSQNPRHKITKRGQNVTFRCDPISEHNRLYWYRQTLGQGPEFLTYFQNEAQLEKSRLLSDRFSAERPKGSFSTLEIQRTEQGDSAMYLCASRHGSSYNEQFFGPGTRLTVL.

CDR3 in DNA: TGTGCCAGCAGCGCCCTCGGGGAAGCTTTCTTT. As protein: CASSALGEAFF. This chain joins TRBV5-4 and TRBJ1-1, with D unresolved. This CDR3 is 11 amino acids long. Looked up from germline, CDR1 is SGHNT and CDR2 is YYREEE (reference sequence). Trimming stripped 4 bases from V and 8 bases from J, with 9 bases between.

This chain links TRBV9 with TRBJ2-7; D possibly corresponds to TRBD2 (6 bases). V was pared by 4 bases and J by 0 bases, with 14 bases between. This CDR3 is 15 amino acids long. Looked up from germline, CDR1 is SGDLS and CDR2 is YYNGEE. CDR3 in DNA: TGTGCCAGCAGCACCTCGGGACTGCTCTCCTACGAGCAGTACTTC. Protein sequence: CASSTSGLLSYEQYF.